This passage covers 2 T cell receptor beta chains from one sample sequenced in a study of human T cells and chemical hapten exposure. Time point noted: patch test 1, 2 weeks after DPC sensitization. Indicated treatment: therapeutic diphenylcyclopropenone sensitization with weekly scalp DPC. One entry per CDR3 protein, called by TCRdb with MiXCR from the RACE reads. This table holds 65,000 to 85,000 distinct CDR3 sequences, about 10% found once. The starting material was whole blood, obtained in connection with sensitization to the hapten diphenylcyclopropenone (DPC). The source is a woman in her sixties or seventies with alopecia areata. Some clones in this sample may be carry-over from other donors' samples.

This clonotype occurred many times. The chain couples TRBV5-4 to TRBJ2-5; 7 bases agree with TRBD1. The CDR3 has 16 residues. J gave up 5 bases and V 7 bases, and 17 bases lay outside the gene matches. CDR1 is SGHNT and CDR2 is YYREEE in the germline V gene (reference sequence). Written as DNA, the CDR3 is TGTGCCAGCTTCTCTGCAAGGGGGACAGCGGAGGAGACCCAGTACTTC. The encoded protein is CASFSARGTAEETQYF.

A few counts support this clonotype. The chain uses TRBV7-9 and TRBJ1-3; D unclear. Per the germline V gene, CDR1 is SEHNR and CDR2 is FQNEAQ (reference sequence). V was cut by 5 bases and J by 4 bases, with 12 bases left in between. This CDR3 contains 14 residues. Here the CDR3 DNA reads TGTGCCAGCAGCCCTACAGAAGCCGGAAACACCATATATTTT. Protein sequence: CASSPTEAGNTIYF.